This T cell receptor (beta chain) is drawn from a study of cytomegalovirus exposure and HLA in healthy donors. Concerning this clone itself: Antigen specificity is unknown.

PCR primers comprised 60 Vbeta and 13 Jbeta primers. TCRdb's table, derived via immunoSEQ multiplex PCR, lists solely in-frame clones and lacks some. The data hold a few hundred thousand clones, with nearly 80% observed a single time. Study-level results: Cytomegalovirus-associated TCR beta chains were listed, numbering some 170.

The TCR originated in a man between 18 and 35 years old in good health and CMV-seronegative. Input material: PBMCs.

CDR3 loop: CASSPLAGDQPQHF. The CDR3 coding sequence is TGCGCCAGCAGCCCCCTCGCAGGGGATCAGCCCCAGCATTTT. This chain links TRBV4-1 with TRBJ1-5, with a possible D match to TRBD1 (6 bases). The ends were cut back, 4 bases at V and 5 bases at J, with 12 bases in the middle. Germline V gene data show CDR1 as MGHRA and CDR2 as YSYEKL. The CDR3 runs to 14 residues.